The 27 T cell receptor beta chains listed next were all sequenced from one sample in a study of shared clonotypes between healthy human individuals. Assay used: immunoSEQ multiplex PCR; TCRdb lists only in-frame clones, some missing. The data contain about 2.4 million clones, around 94% of them seen just once; the ten biggest clones take up 0.14%. Source material: naive CD4+ T cells sorted from blood. The subset here: CD45RA+ positively selected. The receptors stem from a man aged 18 to 29 in good health.

This clone has a single count. Other DNA sequences within the sample encode an identical CDR3. J is TRBJ1-2 and V is TRBV5-1, with D tentatively TRBD1 (6 bases). Trimming removed 0 bases at V and 0 bases at J, with 9 bases between. The CDR3 is 15 residues long. Germline V gene lookup returns CDR1 SGHRS and CDR2 YFSETQ. CDR3 region: CASSLGGGANYGYTF. The CDR3 DNA reads as TGCGCCAGCAGCTTGGGAGGGGGAGCTAACTATGGCTACACCTTC. Full variable domain (missing parts from reference TRBV5-1 and TRBJ1-2): KAGVTQTPRYLIKTRGQQVTLSCSPISGHRSVSWYQQTPGQGLQFLFEYFSETQRNKGNFPGRFSGRQFSNSRSEMNVSTLELGDSALYLCASSLGGGANYGYTFGSGTRLTVV.

On this clone: The sample has other DNA sequences that encode this CDR3 too. The V and J genes are TRBV4-3 and TRBJ2-7, with D tentatively TRBD2 (5 bases). The CDR3 loop spans 13 amino acids. The germline V gene has CDR1 LGHNA and CDR2 YSLEER. Trimming took 0 bases from V and 4 from J, leaving 7 bases between them. The CDR3 region is CASSQELGYEQYF. The CDR3 DNA sequence: TGCGCCAGCAGCCAAGAACTAGGTTACGAGCAGTACTTC.

This clone showed up just once. The V and J genes are TRBV28 and TRBJ2-4, with D perhaps being TRBD1 or TRBD2 (6 bases each). The germline V gene encodes CDR1 MDHEN and CDR2 SYDVKM. The CDR3 is 14 residues long. V lost 6 bases and J lost 3, with 12 bases in between. This CDR3 is CASSWGRGKNIQYF. Here the CDR3 DNA reads TGTGCCAGCAGCTGGGGGCGGGGCAAAAACATTCAGTACTTC.

Worth noting for this clone: This sample includes further DNA sequences coding for the same CDR3. The V and J genes are TRBV5-1 and TRBJ2-7, with 7 bases fitting TRBD1. V lost 2 bases, J lost 4 bases, and 6 bases stayed unmatched. The germline gives CDR1 SGHRS, CDR2 YFSETQ. The CDR3 covers 14 residues. For the CDR3, the DNA is TGCGCCAGCAGCTTTGAAGGGGGCGGATACGAGCAGTACTTC. Translating gives CASSFEGGGYEQYF.

The rearrangement links TRBV6-5 to TRBJ2-7; 9 nucleotides align to TRBD2. Per the germline V gene, CDR1 is MNHEY and CDR2 is SVGAGI. Germline trimming cut 0 bases from V and 2 bases from J; bases unmatched to any gene: 5. CDR3 length: 16 amino acids. CDR3 loop: CASSYSASGITYEQYF. CDR3 sequence (DNA): TGTGCCAGCAGTTACTCCGCTAGCGGGATCACCTACGAGCAGTACTTC.

In regard to this clone: In the same sample, other DNA sequences code for this CDR3. V gene TRBV5-1 combines with J gene TRBJ1-4; 8 nucleotides align to TRBD1. The germline gives CDR1 SGHRS, CDR2 YFSETQ. V dropped 4 bases and J dropped 8; count of bases not matched to a gene: 7. This CDR3 region has 14 residues. CDR3 amino acids: CASSLTGAGEKLFF. The CDR3 bases are TGCGCCAGCAGCCTGACAGGGGCGGGGGAAAAACTGTTTTTT.

The chain couples TRBV27 to TRBJ2-2; D perhaps matches TRBD1 (6 bases). In germline, CDR1 is MNHEY, CDR2 SMNVEV (reference sequence). Trimming removed 3 bases from V and 6 bases from J, with 11 bases in between. This CDR3 comprises 14 residues. CDR3 in DNA: TGTGCCAGCAGTTTGCGGACAGCCCCCGGGGAGCTGTTTTTT. It specifies CASSLRTAPGELFF.

The chain combines TRBV7-2 with TRBJ2-3; D gene uncertain. The CDR3 covers 14 residues. Trimming shortened V by 5 bases and J by 0 bases, and 9 bases separated the two germline ends. The germline gives CDR1 SGHTA, CDR2 FQGNSA. CDR3: CASSITKSTDTQYF. Written as DNA, the CDR3 is TGTGCCAGCAGCATTACTAAGAGCACAGATACGCAGTATTTT.

This clone occurred once. The chain employs TRBV6-6 and TRBJ1-6; 7 bases fit TRBD1. The CDR3 consists of 15 residues. The V gene's germline CDR1 is MNHNY and CDR2 SVGAGI (reference sequence). Trimming took 6 bases from V and 9 from J; bases not matched to a gene: 11. The CDR3 coding sequence is TGTGCCAGCAGCCCCTCTACAGGGGTGAGTTCACCCCTCCACTTT. Protein: CASSPSTGVSSPLHF.

The gene calls are TRBV19 and TRBJ2-6; the D gene is possibly TRBD1 (5 bases). V was trimmed by 6 bases and J by 2 bases, leaving 11 bases between them. Germline V CDR1 and CDR2: LNHDA, SQIVND (reference sequence). CDR3 length: 15 amino acids. The DNA for the CDR3 is TGTGCCAGTAGCCGCGCAGGGACTGGGGCCAACGTCCTGACTTTC. It yields the protein CASSRAGTGANVLTF.

The CDR3 DNA sequence: TGTGCCAGTAGTACCACAGCCATCCAAGGGCATTTCGGCTACACCTTC. This gives the protein CASSTTAIQGHFGYTF. This chain uses TRBV19 with TRBJ1-2; D unclear. V lost 4 bases and J lost 8, with 23 bases in between. Per the germline V gene, CDR1 is LNHDA and CDR2 is SQIVND (reference sequence). CDR3 length: 16 residues.

The chain links TRBV7-6 to TRBJ2-5; 8 bases are shared with TRBD1. From germline, CDR1 is SGHVS and CDR2 FNYEAQ. Trimming cost V 5 bases and J 4 bases; bases outside gene matches: 12. This CDR3 is built from 16 residues. As DNA, the CDR3 is TGTGCCAGCAGCGCCGGCTCAGGGGGCTTGGGAGAGACCCAGTACTTC. Protein product: CASSAGSGGLGETQYF.

CDR3 sequence reads: CASSEDKAYEQYF. The CDR3 DNA sequence: TGTGCCAGCAGTGAAGATAAGGCCTACGAGCAGTACTTC. The chain links TRBV2 to TRBJ2-7; no clear D. This CDR3 is built from 13 residues. Trimming shortened V by 1 base and J by 2 bases, and 6 bases separated the two germline ends. Germline V gives CDR1 SNHLY, CDR2 FYNNEI.

A remark on this clone: This specimen includes other DNA sequences encoding the same CDR3. The chain couples TRBV29-1 to TRBJ1-3; no clear D gene. V lost 3 bases and J lost 0, with 9 bases in between. The CDR3 has 14 amino acids. Germline V gene data show CDR1 as SQVTM and CDR2 as ANQGSEA. CDR3 DNA: TGCAGCGTTGACCTCGGGAGCTCTGGAAACACCATATATTTT. Its translation: CSVDLGSSGNTIYF.

The V call is TRBV11-2, the J call TRBJ1-1; D remains ambiguous. The CDR3 has 13 residues. Germline V gene sequence: CDR1 SGHAT, CDR2 FQNNGV. The V and J ends lost 6 bases and 4 bases respectively, with 12 bases between them. DNA for the CDR3: TGTGCCAGCAGTCGAGGGCTGGCCACTGAAGCTTTCTTT. Translating it yields CASSRGLATEAFF.

This clone was found once. V usage is TRBV5-6 and J usage is TRBJ1-2; D gene uncertain. CDR3 length: 14 residues. Trimming shortened V by 0 bases and J by 8 bases, and 14 bases separated the two germline ends. Germline V gene lookup returns CDR1 SGHDT and CDR2 YYEEEE. The CDR3 nucleotides are TGTGCCAGCAGCTTGGAGGTAGGGCAAAGCGGCTACACCTTC. It translates to CASSLEVGQSGYTF.

For the CDR3, the DNA is TGTGCCAGCAGTGTAAAGGGGACCGCAGGCGAGCAGTACTTC. It codes for CASSVKGTAGEQYF. This chain joins TRBV2 and TRBJ2-7; D may match TRBD1 or TRBD2 (5 bases each). Trimming took 4 bases from V and 6 from J, leaving 16 bases between them. Germline CDR1 and CDR2: SNHLY and FYNNEI. The CDR3 spans 14 residues. The complete variable domain, with remaining parts taken from reference TRBV2 and TRBJ2-7, reads EPEVTQTPSHQVTQMGQEVILRCVPISNHLYFYWYRQILGQKVEFLVSFYNNEISEKSEIFDDQFSVERPDGSNFTLKIRSTKLEDSAMYFCASSVKGTAGEQYFGPGTRLTVT.

The genes are TRBV11-3 and TRBJ2-5; TRBD1 aligns across 11 bases. V lost 5 bases to trimming and J lost 0 bases; unmatched junction nucleotides: 2. The CDR3 is 15 amino acids. Germline CDR1 reads SGHNT; CDR2 reads YENEEA. The DNA for the CDR3 is TGTGCCAGCAGCCAGGGACAGGGGGACCAAGAGACCCAGTACTTC. Translated, it gives CASSQGQGDQETQYF.

V is TRBV29-1 and J is TRBJ1-1, with D possibly matching TRBD1 (5 bases). V lost 4 bases and J lost 1, with 10 bases in between. The CDR3 loop spans 13 amino acids. Germline CDR1 is SQVTM and CDR2 is ANQGSEA. CDR3 DNA: TGCAGCGTTGGCGGGGGAGAGAACACTGAAGCTTTCTTT. This translates into CSVGGGENTEAFF.

The gene calls are TRBV5-4 and TRBJ2-1; no definite D call. There are 14 residues in the CDR3. Germline V CDR1 and CDR2: SGHNT, YYREEE (reference sequence). V was shortened by 3 bases and J by 8 bases, with 15 bases between the two germline ends. CDR3 bases: TGTGCCAGCAGCTCCCCAGACTTGGGCCATGAGCAGTTCTTC. Its translation is CASSSPDLGHEQFF.

The V call is TRBV6-1, the J call TRBJ2-5, with 7 bases identical to TRBD1. The junction had 8 bases not matched to a gene; V was cut back by 9 bases and J by 1 base. Germline values: CDR1 MNHNS, CDR2 SASEGT. The CDR3 runs 14 residues. This CDR3 is CASRPAGGQETQYF. The CDR3, as DNA: TGTGCCAGTAGGCCAGCAGGGGGCCAAGAGACCCAGTACTTC.

The chain has TRBV6-1 and TRBJ2-2; 11 nucleotides align to TRBD2. CDR1 is MNHNS, CDR2 SASEGT, per germline. The CDR3 is 15 residues long. The CDR3 coding sequence is TGTGCGTTGGGACTAGCGGTACTAGGGGCCGGGGAGCTGTTTTTT. This sequence encodes CALGLAVLGAGELFF.

The rearrangement links TRBV19 to TRBJ2-2; D gene ambiguous. V was clipped by 6 bases and J by 3 bases, with 14 bases between them. The CDR3 length is 15 residues. Germline CDR1 is LNHDA and CDR2 is SQIVND (reference sequence). The CDR3 DNA reads as TGTGCCAGTAGCCTATCCCATGTTTACACCGGGGAGCTGTTTTTT. As protein: CASSLSHVYTGELFF.

This clone was seen more than once but under ten times. V and J are TRBV5-6 and TRBJ1-1; D possibly corresponds to TRBD1 (6 bases). Germline V lookup: CDR1 SGHDT, CDR2 YYEEEE. V gave up 2 bases and J gave up 4 bases, with 12 bases separating them. The CDR3 is 14 residues long. The CDR3 protein is CASSLGGWGTEAFF. In DNA, the CDR3 is TGTGCCAGCAGCTTAGGGGGATGGGGCACTGAAGCTTTCTTT.

The V gene is TRBV11-2, the J gene TRBJ2-4, with 11 bases fitting TRBD1. The CDR3 has 14 residues. Germline V gene lookup returns CDR1 SGHAT and CDR2 FQNNGV. V trimming: 2 bases; J trimming: 10 bases; junction bases outside the gene matches: 4. The CDR3 DNA sequence: TGTGCCAGCAGCTTACCAGGACAGGGGGCTATTCAGTACTTC. Residues: CASSLPGQGAIQYF.

This chain uses TRBV4-1 with TRBJ1-2; no clear D gene. The CDR3 loop spans 14 amino acids. CDR1 MGHRA and CDR2 YSYEKL come from the germline V gene. The ends were cut back, 1 base at V and 0 bases at J, with 6 bases in the middle. The CDR3 region is CASSQVTANYGYTF. The CDR3 coding sequence is TGCGCCAGCAGCCAAGTCACAGCTAACTATGGCTACACCTTC.

The V gene is TRBV5-5, the J gene TRBJ2-3, with D possibly being TRBD1 (5 bases). The germline CDR1 and CDR2 sequences are SGHKS and YYEKEE (reference sequence). The CDR3 runs to 14 residues. Trimming removed 0 bases from V and 2 bases from J, with 7 bases in between. CDR3 coding DNA: TGTGCCAGCAGCTTGGAGACAGTCACAGATACGCAGTATTTT. This encodes CASSLETVTDTQYF.